A single sample gave rise to the 27 T cell receptor beta chains below, sequenced in a study of shared clonotypes between healthy human individuals. CD45RO-negative cells were positively selected for CCR7, leaving out terminally differentiated effector memory CD45RA+ cells. Clones were read by immunoSEQ multiplex PCR, and TCRdb kept only the in-frame ones, dropping some. The profile covers hundreds of thousands of clones, with about 92% appearing a single time and around 24% taken by the ten largest. Sequencing used naive CD8+ T cells sorted from blood. The receptors originated from a man aged 25-45 years in good health.

The chain is built from TRBV5-6 and TRBJ2-2; D is unresolved. The CDR3 consists of 14 residues. Germline CDR1 is SGHDT and CDR2 is YYEEEE. V lost 4 bases, J lost 6 bases, and 13 bases lay in between. DNA of the CDR3: TGTGCCAGCAGCCTTTTTCGTAACGCCGGGGAGCTGTTTTTT. Translating it yields CASSLFRNAGELFF.

The V call is TRBV5-4, the J call TRBJ2-1, with a possible D match to TRBD2 (6 bases). Germline values: CDR1 SGHNT, CDR2 YYREEE (reference sequence). The germline V and J ends were trimmed by 2 bases and 0 bases, with 9 bases remaining between them. There are 15 residues in the CDR3. CDR3 sequence: CASSLGAGSYNEQFF. In DNA, the CDR3 is TGTGCCAGCAGCTTAGGAGCGGGCTCCTACAATGAGCAGTTCTTC. Full variable domain (missing parts from reference TRBV5-4 and TRBJ2-1): ETGVTQSPTHLIKTRGQQVTLRCSSQSGHNTVSWYQQALGQGPQFIFQYYREEENGRGNFPPRFSGLQFPNYSSELNVNALELDDSALYLCASSLGAGSYNEQFFGPGTRLTVL.

This chain links TRBV5-4 with TRBJ2-7; D unclear. The CDR3 totals 13 residues. Trimming took off 0 bases at V and 4 bases at J, with 8 bases between the two ends. Germline CDR1 SGHNT, CDR2 YYREEE (reference sequence). DNA for the CDR3: TGTGCCAGCAGCTTGGAGTTACAGTACGAGCAGTACTTC. It translates to CASSLELQYEQYF.

The chain has TRBV29-1 and TRBJ2-7; D remains ambiguous. Germline CDR1 reads SQVTM; CDR2 reads ANQGSEA. CDR3 size: 13 residues. Trimming stripped 4 bases from V and 2 bases from J, with 12 bases between. The CDR3 DNA follows: TGCAGCGTTGGTATCCCCTCTGCCTACGAGCAGTACTTC. Its translation is CSVGIPSAYEQYF.

The V gene is TRBV7-9, the J gene TRBJ2-5; 7 bases match TRBD2. The V gene end was trimmed by 1 base and the J gene end by 5 bases; junction bases not matched to a gene: 7. Germline V lookup: CDR1 SEHNR, CDR2 FQNEAQ (reference sequence). CDR3 length equals 15 residues. The CDR3 region is CASSLVRGGPETQYF. The CDR3 DNA is TGTGCCAGCAGCTTAGTACGGGGAGGGCCTGAGACCCAGTACTTC.

This chain joins TRBV19 and TRBJ2-4; D possibly corresponds to TRBD1 (5 bases). Trimming took off 1 base at V and 1 base at J, with 14 bases between the two ends. There are 17 residues in the CDR3. Per germline, CDR1 LNHDA and CDR2 SQIVND (reference sequence). CDR3 protein: CASSIVVRADAKNIQYF. The CDR3 DNA reads as TGTGCCAGTAGTATAGTAGTCAGGGCGGATGCCAAAAACATTCAGTACTTC.

The rearrangement uses TRBV28 and TRBJ2-7; maybe TRBD1 (6 bases). The CDR3 covers 16 residues. The germline V and J ends were trimmed by 4 bases and 0 bases, with 16 bases remaining between them. Looked up from germline, CDR1 is MDHEN and CDR2 is SYDVKM. The CDR3 nucleotides are TGTGCCAGCAGTTCTATTGACAGGTTCAACTCCTACGAGCAGTACTTC. Residues: CASSSIDRFNSYEQYF.

The rearrangement links TRBV29-1 to TRBJ1-1; D is unclear. The germline CDR1 and CDR2 sequences are SQVTM and ANQGSEA. This CDR3 region has 13 residues. Trimming took 3 bases from V and 6 from J, leaving 14 bases between them. This CDR3 reads CSVEGGVAAEAFF. DNA of the CDR3: TGCAGCGTTGAGGGCGGCGTGGCCGCTGAAGCTTTCTTT.

The chain employs TRBV10-3 and TRBJ2-7, with D hard to call. Between the trimmed V and J ends, which lost 0 bases and 2 bases, there was a span of 11 bases. Germline values: CDR1 ENHRY, CDR2 SYGVKD. This CDR3 region has 15 residues. CDR3 loop: CAISESVDPTYEQYF. CDR3 bases: TGTGCCATCAGTGAGTCCGTTGATCCTACCTACGAGCAGTACTTC.

The chain has TRBV27 and TRBJ2-1; tentatively, D is TRBD2 (6 bases). Trimming took 6 bases from V and 9 from J, leaving 12 bases between them. The CDR3 sequence is 12 residues long. The germline gives CDR1 MNHEY, CDR2 SMNVEV (reference sequence). This CDR3 reads CASSSRLVEQFF. The CDR3 DNA reads as TGTGCCAGCAGCTCCAGACTAGTTGAGCAGTTCTTC.

This clone was recorded once. The chain has TRBV30 and TRBJ2-3, with 7 positions matching TRBD2. The CDR3 is 14 residues long. Germline V gene sequence: CDR1 GTSNPN, CDR2 SVGIG (reference sequence). V was clipped by 0 bases and J by 3 bases; unmatched bases: 3. The CDR3 nucleotides are TGTGCCTGGAGTGTGGGAGGGCCGACAGATACGCAGTATTTT. Its protein product is CAWSVGGPTDTQYF.

This rearrangement joins TRBV13 to TRBJ2-1, with TRBD2 identical over 10 bases. Germline V gene data show CDR1 as PRHDT and CDR2 as FYEKMQ (reference sequence). This CDR3 comprises 13 residues. V shed 5 bases and J 9 bases; nucleotides not matched to a gene: 4. CDR3 loop: CASSLAGVGEQFF. CDR3 nucleotide sequence: TGTGCCAGCAGCCTAGCGGGAGTAGGTGAGCAGTTCTTC.

This clone came up once. This chain links TRBV4-1 with TRBJ2-3; TRBD2 agrees at 8 bases. Germline V CDR1 and CDR2: MGHRA, YSYEKL. After removal of 0 bases from V and 0 bases from J, the junction contained 8 bases not matched to a gene. There are 18 residues in the CDR3. Written as DNA, the CDR3 is TGCGCCAGCAGCCAAGAGGACACTAGCGGATTGAGCACAGATACGCAGTATTTT. Protein sequence: CASSQEDTSGLSTDTQYF.

The chain employs TRBV15 and TRBJ2-7, with TRBD2 matching over 8 bases. Losses at the gene ends were 4 bases for V and 0 bases for J; bases not matched to a gene: 8. CDR1 and CDR2 (germline): LNHNV, YYDKDF (reference sequence). CDR3 length equals 16 residues. The CDR3 DNA follows: TGTGCCACCAGCATACGACCCGGGACTAGCTCCTACGAGCAGTACTTC. Translating gives CATSIRPGTSSYEQYF.

This clone was seen just once. The V gene is TRBV6-1, the J gene TRBJ1-1, with D possibly being TRBD1 (5 bases). The CDR3 is 14 amino acids. Trimming removed 5 bases from V and 4 bases from J, with 14 bases in between. Germline CDR1 reads MNHNS; CDR2 reads SASEGT. CDR3 DNA sequence: TGTGCCAGCAGTATCAACTCAGGGATCACTGAAGCTTTCTTT. Amino acids: CASSINSGITEAFF.

This clone was observed a single time. The chain is built from TRBV7-9 and TRBJ2-1; 12 nucleotides agree with TRBD2. J gave up 9 bases and V 6 bases, and 9 bases lay outside the gene matches. Per the germline V gene, CDR1 is SEHNR and CDR2 is FQNEAQ (reference sequence). This CDR3 has 15 amino acids. CDR3 protein: CASRSLAGGPGEQFF. In nucleotides, the CDR3 is TGTGCCAGCAGATCTCTAGCGGGAGGGCCTGGTGAGCAGTTCTTC.

The chain is built from TRBV5-5 and TRBJ2-1; 9 nucleotides align to TRBD2. The CDR3 runs 17 residues. Per the germline V gene, CDR1 is SGHKS and CDR2 is YYEKEE (reference sequence). V lost 2 bases to trimming and J lost 2 bases; unmatched junction nucleotides: 8. The CDR3 loop is CASSFPGSGGPYNEQFF. Here the CDR3 DNA reads TGTGCCAGCAGCTTCCCGGGTAGCGGGGGACCCTACAATGAGCAGTTCTTC.

As regards this clone: The sample has other DNA sequences that encode this CDR3 too. The chain uses TRBV4-1 and TRBJ2-1; D remains ambiguous. There are 16 residues in the CDR3. Germline values: CDR1 MGHRA, CDR2 YSYEKL. With 0 bases removed from V and 2 bases from J, the gap between germline ends came to 11 bases. The CDR3 DNA reads as TGCGCCAGCAGCCAAGATACAGCCTCCACCTACAATGAGCAGTTCTTC. It translates to CASSQDTASTYNEQFF.

V usage is TRBV5-8 and J usage is TRBJ2-3; maybe TRBD1 (6 bases). The CDR3 is 14 amino acids. The germline V and J ends were trimmed by 3 bases and 4 bases, with 12 bases remaining between them. Germline V gene lookup returns CDR1 SGHTS and CDR2 YDEGEE. The CDR3 DNA follows: TGTGCCAGCAGCTCTAGGGACAATTCAGATACGCAGTATTTT. Protein product: CASSSRDNSDTQYF.

CDR3 nucleotide sequence: TGTGCCAGCAGTGAAGGACCCCTGATGGTCAATCAGCCCCAGCATTTT. Protein product: CASSEGPLMVNQPQHF. J is TRBJ1-5 and V is TRBV2; D ambiguous. V was cut by 1 base and J by 3 bases, with 13 bases left in between. The CDR3 spans 16 residues. Germline V gene sequence: CDR1 SNHLY, CDR2 FYNNEI.

V is TRBV9 and J is TRBJ1-1; D call uncertain. The CDR3 is 14 residues long. Per the germline V gene, CDR1 is SGDLS and CDR2 is YYNGEE. V gave up 0 bases and J gave up 4 bases, with 10 bases separating them. The CDR3 region is CASSVGAGVTEAFF. CDR3 nucleotide sequence: TGTGCCAGCAGCGTAGGAGCAGGCGTCACTGAAGCTTTCTTT.

This chain links TRBV2 with TRBJ2-7; D is perhaps TRBD1 or TRBD2 (5 bases each). The length of the CDR3 is 12 residues. V dropped 6 bases and J dropped 2 bases, with 8 bases sitting between them. Per germline, CDR1 SNHLY and CDR2 FYNNEI. The CDR3 is CASRADTYEQYF. CDR3 coding DNA: TGTGCCAGCAGAGCGGACACCTACGAGCAGTACTTC.

V is TRBV7-6 and J is TRBJ2-5; a possible D gene is TRBD1 (6 bases). The germline V and J ends were trimmed by 4 bases and 4 bases, with 13 bases remaining between them. The length of the CDR3 is 14 residues. Germline lookup yields CDR1 SGHVS and CDR2 FNYEAQ. The CDR3 here is CASSSSGQPETQYF. The CDR3 region has the DNA TGTGCCAGCAGCTCCAGTGGACAGCCAGAGACCCAGTACTTC.

V gene TRBV7-6 combines with J gene TRBJ2-1; no firm D call. In germline, CDR1 is SGHVS, CDR2 FNYEAQ. V was cut by 0 bases and J by 1 base, with 16 bases left in between. The CDR3 runs 18 residues. For the CDR3, the DNA is TGTGCCAGCAGCTTAGCTCGATTTAGCCAGAGATCCTACAATGAGCAGTTCTTC. This translates into CASSLARFSQRSYNEQFF.

This chain uses TRBV7-9 with TRBJ2-2, with 7 bases identical to TRBD1. Germline V CDR1 and CDR2: SEHNR, FQNEAQ (reference sequence). CDR3 size: 15 residues. V gave up 4 bases and J gave up 0 bases; unmatched junction bases: 2. CDR3 amino acids: CASSSQGANTGELFF. The CDR3 coding sequence is TGTGCCAGCAGCTCGCAGGGGGCGAACACCGGGGAGCTGTTTTTT. Based on the CDR3 plus reference TRBV7-9 and TRBJ2-2, the full variable domain is DTGVSQNPRHKITKRGQNVTFRCDPISEHNRLYWYRQTLGQGPEFLTYFQNEAQLEKSRLLSDRFSAERPKGSFSTLEIQRTEQGDSAMYLCASSSQGANTGELFFGEGSRLTVL.

The chain is built from TRBV19 and TRBJ2-2, with D possibly being TRBD2 (5 bases). CDR3 length: 15 residues. The germline gives CDR1 LNHDA, CDR2 SQIVND (reference sequence). V gave up 3 bases and J gave up 6 bases, with 14 bases separating them. CDR3 in DNA: TGTGCCAGTAGTATCTCAAATTGGGGAGCCGGGGAGCTGTTTTTT. Translated, it gives CASSISNWGAGELFF.

V gene TRBV11-2 combines with J gene TRBJ1-5; tentative D call: TRBD1 (6 bases). Germline CDR1 SGHAT, CDR2 FQNNGV. This CDR3 spans 13 amino acids. Trimming pared 3 bases from V and 7 bases from J, leaving 10 bases between. In nucleotides, the CDR3 is TGTGCCAGCAGCTTTGGGGGCGGACAGCCCCAGCATTTT. Amino acid sequence: CASSFGGGQPQHF.